The clone carrying this T cell receptor (beta chain) was observed many times. The antigen remains unidentified. These data come from a study of glioma-infiltrating T cells. Study-level points and caveats: Non-neoplastic patients had below-expected tissue-blood divergence, while all gliomas exceeded expectation.

TCR alpha and beta CDR3 regions were amplified from RNA using iRepertoire nested multiplex PCR. Input was about 95-400 ng of tissue mRNA or PBMC total RNA. TCRdb independently ran MiXCR on the multiplex PCR reads; one entry per CDR3 protein. In the table there are under 200,000 distinct CDR3 sequences, approximately 40% of which are singletons. Between the trimmed V and J ends, which lost 5 bases and 4 bases, there was a span of 15 bases. The germline CDR1 and CDR2 sequences are MNHEY and SMNVEV (reference sequence). This CDR3 region has 14 residues. The sample taken for sequencing was glioma tissue, nonneoplastic brain tissue, or PBMCs (not recorded which). The chain links TRBV27 to TRBJ2-7; D might be TRBD1 (6 bases). The sequence was collected from a human donor with low-grade glioma or glioblastoma, undergoing nonglioma brain surgery, or in good health (not recorded which). The CDR3 nucleotides are TGTGCCAGCAGTCGGGACATCCGTGATTACGAGCAGTACTTC. Translating it yields CASSRDIRDYEQYF.